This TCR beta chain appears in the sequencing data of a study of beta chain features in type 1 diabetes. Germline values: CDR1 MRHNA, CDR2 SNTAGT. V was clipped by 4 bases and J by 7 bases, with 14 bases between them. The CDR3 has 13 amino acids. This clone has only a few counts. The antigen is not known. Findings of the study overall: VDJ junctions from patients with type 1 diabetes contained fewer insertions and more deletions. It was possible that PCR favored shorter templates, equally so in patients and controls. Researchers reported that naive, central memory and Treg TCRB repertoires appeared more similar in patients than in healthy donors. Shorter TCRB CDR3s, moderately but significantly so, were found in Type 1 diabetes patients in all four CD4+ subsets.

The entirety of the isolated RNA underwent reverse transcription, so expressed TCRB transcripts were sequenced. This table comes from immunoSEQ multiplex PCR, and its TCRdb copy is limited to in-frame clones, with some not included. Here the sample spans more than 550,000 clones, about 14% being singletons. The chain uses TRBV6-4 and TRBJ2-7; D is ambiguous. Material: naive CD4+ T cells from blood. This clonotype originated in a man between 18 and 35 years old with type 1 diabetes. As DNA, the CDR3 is TGTGCCAGCAGTGTAAGGGAAGGGTTTGAGCAGTACTTC. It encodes CASSVREGFEQYF.